This T cell receptor beta chain originates from a study of T cells in Graves' hyperthyroidism and ophthalmopathy. Study-wide results and limits: A model of 13 V-J pairs discriminated ophthalmopathy from stable hyperthyroidism. Ophthalmopathy was model-predicted a median around seven months pre-onset. Most clonotypes that expanded in the thyroid above 0.001 also showed up in blood.

After removal of 6 bases from V and 6 bases from J, the junction contained 15 bases not matched to a gene. The length of the CDR3 is 16 residues. The diagnostic basis comprised clinical symptoms, serum thyroxine and TRAb, thyroid ultrasound and orbital computed tomography. This clonotype occurred many times. The antigen remains unidentified. TCR beta CDR3 region amplification was performed from RNA transcripts. HTBI primers were employed in a first-round RT-PCR of the TCR CDR3. TCRdb processed the multiplex PCR reads anew with MiXCR; each CDR3 protein has one entry. The sample shows around 200,000 distinct CDR3 sequences, 15% to 20% of them seen only once.

Sequenced material: blood. The sequence came from a woman in her 50s with Graves' hyperthyroidism. V is TRBV12-3 or TRBV12-4 and J is TRBJ2-7; 9 bases are shared with TRBD1. In DNA form, the CDR3 reads TGTGCCAGCAGCCCTCCGTCCGGGACAGGGCTTGTCGAGCAGTACTTC. It translates to CASSPPSGTGLVEQYF.